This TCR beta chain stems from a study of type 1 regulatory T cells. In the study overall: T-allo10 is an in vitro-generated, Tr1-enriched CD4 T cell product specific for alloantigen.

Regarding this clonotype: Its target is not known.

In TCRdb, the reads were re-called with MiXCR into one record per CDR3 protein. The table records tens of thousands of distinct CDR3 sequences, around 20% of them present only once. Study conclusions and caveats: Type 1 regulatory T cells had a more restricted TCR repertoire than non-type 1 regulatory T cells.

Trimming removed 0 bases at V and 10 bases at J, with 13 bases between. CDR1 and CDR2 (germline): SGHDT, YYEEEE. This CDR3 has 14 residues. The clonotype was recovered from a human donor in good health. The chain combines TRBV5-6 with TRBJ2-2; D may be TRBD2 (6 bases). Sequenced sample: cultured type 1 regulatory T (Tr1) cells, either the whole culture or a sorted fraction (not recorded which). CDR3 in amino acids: CASSLVTGVEELFF. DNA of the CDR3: TGTGCCAGCAGCTTGGTGACGGGGGTAGAGGAGCTGTTTTTT.